Listed below are T cell receptor beta chains from one sample, sequenced in a study of cytomegalovirus exposure and HLA in healthy donors. Sequenced by immunoSEQ multiplex PCR; TCRdb stores in-frame clones only, minus some. The sample holds 60,000 to 85,000 clones, about 79% seen once. The sample consisted of PBMCs. The receptors derive from a man aged 40-55 years in good health and CMV-seronegative. CDR3s include the opening cysteine and the closing phenylalanine or tryptophan. For some rows the clone size is stated as once, few or many, or as a class when expanded; others skip it.

v_call	clone_size	cdr3_aa
TRBV18	-	CASSPNVAGGPDTQYF
TRBV4-1	-	CASSLRQGVPYEQYF
TRBV28	-	CASNPTGTTNNEQFF
TRBV30	-	CAWSQTAGGPFGGTQYF
TRBV28	few	CASSRTGVAEAFF
TRBV7-9	-	CASSLEGAATEAFF
TRBV5-4	once	CASSLGASRTYNEQFF
TRBV19	-	CASSTVRGNEQFF
TRBV5-6	-	CASGLGAVTGELFF
TRBV6-6	-	CASSRDRNSNQPQHF
TRBV25-1	-	CASSEVLAGGPGETQYF
TRBV9	-	CASSVSGWGTDTQYF
TRBV11-2	-	CASSLQGLSYEQYF
TRBV29-1	once	CSVGTDKNTEAFF
TRBV28	-	CASRGDINSQYF
TRBV7-2	-	CASRGDRGRQNQYF
TRBV28	once	CASSRGGGSYEQYF
TRBV27	-	CASRKPGTAEQYF
TRBV27	-	CASSFRMTSEKLFF
TRBV7-9	-	CASSSFRGLQGYTF
TRBV28	-	CASSFNGGQDIAFSETQYF
TRBV4-1	-	CASSQDGTYTQYF
TRBV19	-	CASTREMNTEAFF
TRBV2	once	CASTQGGHWGTDTQYF
TRBV6-4	few	CASSLSDSQTDTQYF
TRBV28	-	CANFSGRYTGELFF
TRBV6-7	once	CASSYRTLTSGRPGHEQYF